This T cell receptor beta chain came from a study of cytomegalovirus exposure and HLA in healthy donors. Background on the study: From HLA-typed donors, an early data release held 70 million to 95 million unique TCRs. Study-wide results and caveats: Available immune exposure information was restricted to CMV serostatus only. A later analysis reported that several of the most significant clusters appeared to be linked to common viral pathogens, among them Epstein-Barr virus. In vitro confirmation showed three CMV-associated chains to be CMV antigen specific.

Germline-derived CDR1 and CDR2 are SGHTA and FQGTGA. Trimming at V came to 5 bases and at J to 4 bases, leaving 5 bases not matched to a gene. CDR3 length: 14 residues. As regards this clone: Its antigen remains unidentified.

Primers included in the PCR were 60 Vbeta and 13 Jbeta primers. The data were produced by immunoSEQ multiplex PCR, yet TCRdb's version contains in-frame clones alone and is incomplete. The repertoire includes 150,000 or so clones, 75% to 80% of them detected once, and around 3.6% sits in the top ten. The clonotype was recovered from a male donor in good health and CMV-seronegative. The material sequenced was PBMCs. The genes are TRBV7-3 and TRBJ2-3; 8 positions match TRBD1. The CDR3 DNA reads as TGTGCCAGCAGCCTCAGACAGGGGCCAGATACGCAGTATTTT. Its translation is CASSLRQGPDTQYF.